This T cell receptor beta chain is from a study of T-cell memory formation after mild COVID-19. Background on the study: TCR clusters were largely donor specific.

TCRdb independently ran MiXCR on the 5' RACE reads; one entry per CDR3 protein. The sample shows roughly 150,000 distinct CDR3 sequences, about 14% of them seen only once. The ends were cut back, 3 bases at V and 3 bases at J, with 15 bases in the middle. The germline V gene encodes CDR1 GTSNPN and CDR2 SVGIG (reference sequence). The CDR3 contains 14 residues. In this sample, this clonotype turned up a few times. The receptor was isolated from an adult woman who had mild COVID-19 (a few samples of this study predate the infection). Cell type and time point are not known. The J gene is TRBJ2-7, the V gene TRBV30, with no clear D. The material sequenced was PBMCs or a T cell subset sorted from them (not recorded which). The CDR3 region is CAWSVPVNYYEQYF. The CDR3 DNA reads TGTGCCTGGAGCGTCCCGGTAAATTACTACGAGCAGTACTTC.